Below, one T cell receptor (beta chain) is given with its context. Antigen unknown. The protocol was immunoSEQ multiplex PCR, while the TCRdb copy is restricted to in-frame clones and leaves out a portion. The data show about 84,000 clones, with around 84% seen just once and about 6% held by the top ten. This sample was taken from a study of T cell responses to AZD1222 COVID-19 vaccine. Overall study findings and caveats: Along spike, vaccine-associated CD4 TCRs were found throughout, with dominance at 160-218 and 743-854. The donors showed a predominance of white British ancestry and of females, with possible underestimation of clonal diversity. Among those given AZD1222, only five or six were seropositive at baseline.

Germline V gives CDR1 SGDLS, CDR2 YYNGEE. J gave up 6 bases and V 7 bases, and 4 bases lay outside the gene matches. This CDR3 region has 12 residues. This sequence was found in an adult who received the AZD1222 COVID-19 vaccine. The source was peripheral blood, collected 28 days after the second AZD1222 dose. The chain carries TRBV9 and TRBJ2-1; TRBD2 matches at 7 bases. CDR3 protein: CASGDYGNEQFF. CDR3 nucleotides: TGTGCCAGCGGGGACTATGGCAATGAGCAGTTCTTC.